This T cell receptor beta chain was obtained from a study of T-cell reconstitution after alpha-beta-depleted transplantation in children. Notes on the study in general: T-cell numbers and diversity, one year after transplant, stemmed largely from T cells that were newly produced. Several patients had high TCRbeta diversity at day 60; it came from surviving recipient T cells and thymic progenitors.

V was cut by 0 bases and J by 2 bases, with 6 bases left in between. The CDR3 is 13 residues long. Germline V gives CDR1 SGHKS, CDR2 YYEKEE (reference sequence). This clonotype has a handful of counts. Its antigen remains unidentified. As it was prepared, the TCRbeta library received unique molecular identifiers. One entry per CDR3 protein results from TCRdb running MiXCR on the PCR reads. Of more than 400,000 distinct CDR3 sequences listed, 11% are singletons. V gene TRBV5-5 combines with J gene TRBJ2-7, with D maybe TRBD1 (5 bases). The specimen comprised PBMCs, mostly from graft donor cells, sampled 180 days after TCRalphabeta/CD19-depleted stem cell transplant. This sequence was found in a female patient under 10 years old who had a stem cell transplant for aplastic anemia, so the T cells may come from the graft donor. Here the CDR3 reads CASSLVDTYEQYV. The DNA for the CDR3 is TGTGCCAGCAGCTTGGTGGACACCTACGAGCAGTACGTC.